This T cell receptor beta chain was obtained from a study of T-cell reconstitution after alpha-beta-depleted transplantation in children. The CDR3 covers 14 residues. Germline V gene lookup returns CDR1 DFQATT and CDR2 SNEGSKA (reference sequence). V shed 6 bases and J 2 bases; nucleotides not matched to a gene: 5. The TCRbeta library was prepared with unique molecular identifiers. TCRdb ran MiXCR on the PCR reads and lists one entry per CDR3 protein. The sample has around 360,000 distinct CDR3 sequences; about a tenth are singletons. The source of this sequence is a human donor who donated a stem cell graft to a child with acute lymphoblastic leukemia. The source was PBMCs from the stem cell graft donor, collected from the stem cell graft. The V call is TRBV20-1, the J call TRBJ2-7, with 12 bases identical to TRBD2. CDR3 nucleotide sequence: TGCAGTGCCAGGACTAGCGGGGAACCCTACGAGCAGTACTTC. The encoded protein is CSARTSGEPYEQYF.